The clone carrying this T cell receptor beta chain came up a few times. As yet, its antigen is unknown. Reverse transcribing all isolated RNA meant expressed TCRB transcripts were sequenced. Only in-frame clones appear in the TCRdb table, and some are missing; sequencing was by immunoSEQ multiplex PCR. The sample includes 350,000 to 400,000 clones, over 9.5% of them seen just once. This entry is derived from a study of beta chain features in type 1 diabetes. CDR1 is LNHNV, CDR2 YYDKDF, per germline (reference sequence). The CDR3 totals 14 residues. V lost 5 bases and J lost 14, with 23 bases in between. Study-wide results and caveats: VDJ junctions sequenced from type 1 diabetes patients showed fewer insertions and more deletions. Significant though moderate, a shortening of TCRB CDR3s appeared in all four CD4+ subsets of Type 1 diabetes patients.

The sequenced sample consisted of naive CD4+ T cells from blood. The chain couples TRBV15 to TRBJ2-3; D call uncertain. This receptor was identified in a woman aged 18-29 years with type 1 diabetes. The CDR3 DNA is TGTGCCACCAGCGCGACTCCGGCGGTTACCCGGAGGTATTTT. It translates to CATSATPAVTRRYF.